Listed here are 20 T cell receptor beta chains from one sample, sequenced in a study of cytomegalovirus exposure and HLA in healthy donors. PCR primers comprised 60 Vbeta and 13 Jbeta primers. TCRdb's copy holds only in-frame clones and misses some; the assay was immunoSEQ multiplex PCR. The repertoire holds approximately 75,000 clones, 65% to 90% seen once, with approximately 20% in the top ten. The sample taken for sequencing was PBMCs. The source is a man in his sixties or seventies in good health and CMV-seropositive.

V gene TRBV28 combines with J gene TRBJ2-7; 13 bases fit TRBD2. This CDR3 comprises 14 residues. V shed 7 bases, J shed 4 bases, and the junction held 4 bases outside the gene matches. Germline CDR1 MDHEN, CDR2 SYDVKM. In nucleotides, the CDR3 is TGTGCCAGCACCCTGACTAGCGGGAGGTACGAGCAGTACTTC. Its protein product is CASTLTSGRYEQYF.

The chain is built from TRBV5-8 and TRBJ2-3; TRBD2 matches 9 bases. J gave up 10 bases and V 5 bases, and 14 bases lay outside the gene matches. The CDR3 is made up of 15 amino acids. Per the germline V gene, CDR1 is SGHTS and CDR2 is YDEGEE. CDR3: CASRGRGSGRGSQYF. CDR3 sequence (DNA): TGTGCCAGCAGGGGGCGAGGTAGCGGGAGAGGTTCGCAGTATTTT.

The V gene is TRBV7-9, the J gene TRBJ2-2; the match to TRBD1 covers 8 bases. Trimming removed 4 bases from V and 1 base from J; junction bases left unmatched: 8. There are 17 residues in the CDR3. Germline V gives CDR1 SEHNR, CDR2 FQNEAQ (reference sequence). CDR3 sequence: CASSSPLGQENTGELFF. CDR3 DNA sequence: TGTGCCAGCAGCTCTCCCCTGGGACAGGAGAACACCGGGGAGCTGTTTTTT.

This chain uses TRBV5-1 with TRBJ1-4, with TRBD1 matching 7 bases. From germline, CDR1 is SGHRS and CDR2 YFSETQ. V gave up 4 bases and J gave up 5 bases; unmatched junction bases: 5. This CDR3 contains 14 residues. The DNA of the CDR3 is TGCGCCAGCAGCACGGGACAGCAAAATGAAAAACTGTTTTTT. It specifies CASSTGQQNEKLFF. The whole variable domain, filled in from reference TRBV5-1 and TRBJ1-4, reads KAGVTQTPRYLIKTRGQQVTLSCSPISGHRSVSWYQQTPGQGLQFLFEYFSETQRNKGNFPGRFSGRQFSNSRSEMNVSTLELGDSALYLCASSTGQQNEKLFFGSGTQLSVL.

This rearrangement joins TRBV5-4 to TRBJ2-1, with TRBD2 identical over 8 bases. V was pared by 4 bases and J by 2 bases, with 5 bases of the junction left unmatched. Germline CDR1 and CDR2: SGHNT and YYREEE (reference sequence). This CDR3 has 15 amino acids. The DNA for the CDR3 is TGTGCCAGCAGCCCGGCGGGGGGTCCCTACAATGAGCAGTTCTTC. Its translation is CASSPAGGPYNEQFF.

J is TRBJ2-7 and V is TRBV18, with 8 bases matching TRBD2. Germline CDR1 KGHSH, CDR2 LQKENI. V shed 3 bases and J 6 bases; nucleotides not matched to a gene: 4. This CDR3 has 13 residues. CDR3 amino acids: CASSPVAGSEQYF. In nucleotides, the CDR3 is TGTGCCAGCTCACCTGTAGCGGGAAGCGAGCAGTACTTC.

This rearrangement joins TRBV5-1 to TRBJ2-4, with D perhaps matching TRBD2 (6 bases). This CDR3 spans 16 amino acids. Germline V gene data show CDR1 as SGHRS and CDR2 as YFSETQ. Trimming shortened V by 0 bases and J by 3 bases, and 13 bases separated the two germline ends. The CDR3 spells CASSLAGSQVKNIQYF. CDR3 coding DNA: TGCGCCAGCAGCTTGGCCGGGAGTCAGGTCAAAAACATTCAGTACTTC.

The chain links TRBV5-8 to TRBJ2-7; D is perhaps TRBD2 (5 bases). Trimming took off 2 bases at V and 2 bases at J, with 11 bases between the two ends. CDR3 length: 14 residues. Germline V lookup: CDR1 SGHTS, CDR2 YDEGEE. The CDR3 sequence: CASSFSGFTYEQYF. The CDR3 DNA sequence: TGTGCCAGCAGCTTTTCGGGGTTTACCTACGAGCAGTACTTC.

J is TRBJ2-3 and V is TRBV4-3, with TRBD2 matching 9 bases. In germline, CDR1 is LGHNA, CDR2 YSLEER. The CDR3 totals 14 residues. V shed 6 bases, J shed 4 bases, and the junction held 5 bases outside the gene matches. This chain's CDR3 is CASRRTSVSDTQYF. The CDR3 coding sequence is TGCGCCAGCAGGAGGACTAGCGTATCAGATACGCAGTATTTT.

The chain joins TRBV10-3 to TRBJ2-1; 11 positions match TRBD1. Trimming at V came to 4 bases and at J to 6 bases, leaving 2 bases not matched to a gene. CDR3 length: 14 residues. Germline loops: CDR1 ENHRY, CDR2 SYGVKD. The CDR3 region is CAISGGTGGNEQFF. For the CDR3, the DNA is TGTGCCATCAGTGGGGGGACAGGGGGCAATGAGCAGTTCTTC.

The chain couples TRBV6-5 to TRBJ1-2, with 9 bases fitting TRBD1. CDR3 size: 15 residues. Trimming at V came to 4 bases and at J to 6 bases, leaving 9 bases not matched to a gene. Germline V gene lookup returns CDR1 MNHEY and CDR2 SVGAGI. CDR3 sequence (DNA): TGTGCCAGCAGTTTCAATCCACGGGACAGGGATGGCTACACCTTC. This encodes CASSFNPRDRDGYTF.

The chain combines TRBV6-1 with TRBJ2-4; 7 nucleotides align to TRBD2. This CDR3 comprises 14 residues. Germline V CDR1 and CDR2: MNHNS, SASEGT. After removal of 1 base from V and 9 bases from J, the junction contained 6 bases not matched to a gene. This CDR3 is CASSEEGRGGIQYF. Here the CDR3 DNA reads TGTGCCAGCAGTGAAGAAGGGAGGGGAGGCATTCAGTACTTC.

The chain carries TRBV7-2 and TRBJ2-6; D might be TRBD2 (5 bases). This CDR3 contains 16 residues. Germline lookup yields CDR1 SGHTA and CDR2 FQGNSA. The germline V and J ends were trimmed by 11 bases and 0 bases, with 17 bases remaining between them. The CDR3 region has the DNA TGTGCCGCCCCTCAATCGAGGGCCTCTGGGGCCAACGTCCTGACTTTC. It translates to CAAPQSRASGANVLTF.

This clone was picked up one time. The rearrangement links TRBV7-6 to TRBJ1-1; maybe TRBD1 (5 bases). The V end lost 4 bases, the J end lost 4 bases, and 10 bases lay between the germline ends. The CDR3 contains 13 residues. Germline assignment: CDR1 SGHVS and CDR2 FNYEAQ. This CDR3 reads CASSSPGGTEAFF. CDR3 bases: TGTGCCAGCAGCTCCCCCGGGGGCACTGAAGCTTTCTTT. The full variable domain, its missing parts supplied by reference TRBV7-6 and TRBJ1-1, is GAGVSQSPRYKVTKRGQDVALRCDPISGHVSLYWYRQALGQGPEFLTYFNYEAQQDKSGLPNDRFSAERPEGSISTLTIQRTEQRDSAMYRCASSSPGGTEAFFGQGTRLTVV.

This clone has just one count. V and J are TRBV6-6 and TRBJ1-5; TRBD1 agrees at 9 bases. Germline V gene sequence: CDR1 MNHNY, CDR2 SVGAGI (reference sequence). This CDR3 has 15 amino acids. Losses at the gene ends were 8 bases for V and 1 base for J; bases not matched to a gene: 6. Here the CDR3 reads CASAGQGLSNQPQHF. The CDR3 coding sequence is TGTGCCAGCGCGGGACAGGGATTAAGCAATCAGCCCCAGCATTTT.

The chain recombines TRBV4-1 with TRBJ2-7; D might be TRBD2 (6 bases). In germline, CDR1 is MGHRA, CDR2 YSYEKL. This CDR3 spans 16 amino acids. V lost 4 bases and J 4 bases, leaving 20 bases between the germline ends. CDR3 protein: CASSPGLLRKGYEQYF. In nucleotides, the CDR3 is TGCGCCAGCAGCCCCGGACTACTCCGGAAGGGATACGAGCAGTACTTC.

V is TRBV6-1 and J is TRBJ2-4, with 8 positions matching TRBD2. Germline V gives CDR1 MNHNS, CDR2 SASEGT. J lost 6 bases, V lost 4 bases, and 5 bases had no gene match. The length of the CDR3 is 14 residues. The DNA of the CDR3 is TGTGCCAGCAGTGTCGGACTAGCTTTAAACATTCAGTACTTC. Its translation: CASSVGLALNIQYF.

The chain couples TRBV29-1 to TRBJ2-2, with TRBD2 matching over 10 bases. The CDR3 covers 17 residues. J lost 4 bases, V lost 4 bases, and 12 bases had no gene match. Germline assignment: CDR1 SQVTM and CDR2 ANQGSEA. The CDR3 sequence is CSVGFGLAGASTGELFF. The CDR3 DNA sequence: TGCAGCGTTGGGTTCGGCCTAGCGGGAGCGAGCACCGGGGAGCTGTTTTTT.

CDR3 residues: CASSEQAEAFF. The CDR3 coding sequence is TGTGCCAGCAGTGAACAGGCTGAAGCTTTCTTT. This chain links TRBV2 with TRBJ1-1, with D unresolved. V was pared by 2 bases and J by 6 bases, with 4 bases between. This CDR3 comprises 11 residues. Germline V gene data show CDR1 as SNHLY and CDR2 as FYNNEI.

This clone was counted once. V is TRBV21-1 and J is TRBJ1-5; the table's D call TRBD1 went unverified against the DNA. TRBV21-1 is a listed pseudogene. The CDR3 has 15 residues. The CDR3 region is CASSQGHNSNQPQHF. The CDR3 nucleotides read TGTGCCAGCAGCCAGGGGCACAATAGCAATCAGCCCCAGCATTTT.